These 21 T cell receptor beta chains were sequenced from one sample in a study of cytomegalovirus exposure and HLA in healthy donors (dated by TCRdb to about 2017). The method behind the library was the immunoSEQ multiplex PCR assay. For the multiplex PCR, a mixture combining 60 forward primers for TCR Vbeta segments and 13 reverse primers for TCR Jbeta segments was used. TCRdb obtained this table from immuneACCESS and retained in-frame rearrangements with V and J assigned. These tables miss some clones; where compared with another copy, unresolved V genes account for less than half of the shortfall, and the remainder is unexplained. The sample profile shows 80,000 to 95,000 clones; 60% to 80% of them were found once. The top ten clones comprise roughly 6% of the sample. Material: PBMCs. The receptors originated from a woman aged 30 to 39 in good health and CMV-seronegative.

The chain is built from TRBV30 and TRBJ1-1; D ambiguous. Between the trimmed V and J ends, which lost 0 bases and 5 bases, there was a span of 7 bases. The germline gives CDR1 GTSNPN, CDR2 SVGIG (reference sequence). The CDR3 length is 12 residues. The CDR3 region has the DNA TGTGCCTGGAGTGTAGCGAGGACTGAAGCTTTCTTT. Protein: CAWSVARTEAFF.

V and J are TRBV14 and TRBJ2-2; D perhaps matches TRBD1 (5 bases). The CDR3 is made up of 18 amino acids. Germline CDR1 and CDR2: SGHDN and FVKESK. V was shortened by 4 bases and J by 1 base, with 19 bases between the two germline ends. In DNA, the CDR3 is TGTGCCAGCAGCCGTTCTCCCTCGCAGGGCCGGAACACCGGGGAGCTGTTTTTT. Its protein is CASSRSPSQGRNTGELFF.

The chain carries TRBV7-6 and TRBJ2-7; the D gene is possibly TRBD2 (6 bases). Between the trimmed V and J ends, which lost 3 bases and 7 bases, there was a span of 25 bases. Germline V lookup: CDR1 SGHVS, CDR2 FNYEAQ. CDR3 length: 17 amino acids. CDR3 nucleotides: TGTGCCAGCAGCTTGACTTCAACCGGGACCGCCGGGAGAGAGCAGTACTTC. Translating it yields CASSLTSTGTAGREQYF.

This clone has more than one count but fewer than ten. Here the CDR3 DNA reads TGTGCCAGCAGCTTAGAGTCCCAGTTTTTTGAGCAGTACTTC. Translated: CASSLESQFFEQYF. The J gene is TRBJ2-7, the V gene TRBV7-2, with D unclear. Germline CDR1 reads SGHTA; CDR2 reads FQGNSA. Trimming shortened V by 1 base and J by 7 bases, and 14 bases separated the two germline ends. This CDR3 has 14 amino acids.

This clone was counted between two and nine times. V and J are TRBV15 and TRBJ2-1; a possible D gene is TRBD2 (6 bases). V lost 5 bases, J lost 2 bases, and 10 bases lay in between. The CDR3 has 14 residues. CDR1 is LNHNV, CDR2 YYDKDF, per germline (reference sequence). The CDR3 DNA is TGTGCCACCAGCCGGGACTGGACCTACAATGAGCAGTTCTTC. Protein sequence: CATSRDWTYNEQFF.

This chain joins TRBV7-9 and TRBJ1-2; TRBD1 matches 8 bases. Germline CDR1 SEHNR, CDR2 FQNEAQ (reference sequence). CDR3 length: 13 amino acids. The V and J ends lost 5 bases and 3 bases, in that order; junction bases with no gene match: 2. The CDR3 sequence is CASSGQGDYGYTF. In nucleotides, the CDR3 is TGTGCCAGCAGCGGACAGGGCGACTATGGCTACACCTTC.

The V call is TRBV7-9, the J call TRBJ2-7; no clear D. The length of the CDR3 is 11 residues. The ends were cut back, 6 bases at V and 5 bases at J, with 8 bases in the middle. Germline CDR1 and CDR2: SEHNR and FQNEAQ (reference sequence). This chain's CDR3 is CASSSNHEQYF. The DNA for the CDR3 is TGTGCCAGCAGTTCTAACCACGAGCAGTACTTC.

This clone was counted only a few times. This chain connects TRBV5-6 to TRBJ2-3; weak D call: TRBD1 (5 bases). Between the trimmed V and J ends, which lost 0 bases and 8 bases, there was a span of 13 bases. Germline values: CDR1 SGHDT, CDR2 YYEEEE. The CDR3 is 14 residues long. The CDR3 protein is CASSLEGMGRTQYF. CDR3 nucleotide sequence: TGTGCCAGCAGCTTGGAGGGGATGGGGCGTACGCAGTATTTT.

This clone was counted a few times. In nucleotides, the CDR3 is TGCAGTGCTAGAATCGGGTACGAGCAGTACTTC. This translates into CSARIGYEQYF. This chain connects TRBV20-1 to TRBJ2-7; D is ambiguous. The germline V and J ends were trimmed by 2 bases and 4 bases, with 6 bases remaining between them. The CDR3 extends over 11 amino acids. CDR1 DFQATT and CDR2 SNEGSKA come from the germline V gene (reference sequence).

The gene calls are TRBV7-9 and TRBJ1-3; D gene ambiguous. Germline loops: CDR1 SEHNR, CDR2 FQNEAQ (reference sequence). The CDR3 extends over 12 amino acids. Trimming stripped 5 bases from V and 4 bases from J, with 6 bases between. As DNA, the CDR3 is TGTGCCAGCAGCCTGAGAGGAAACACCATATATTTT. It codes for CASSLRGNTIYF.

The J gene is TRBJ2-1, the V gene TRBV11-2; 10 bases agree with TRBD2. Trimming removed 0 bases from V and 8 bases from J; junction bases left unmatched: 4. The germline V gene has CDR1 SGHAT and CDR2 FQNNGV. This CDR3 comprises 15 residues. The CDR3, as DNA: TGTGCCAGCAGCTTAGACCCAGCGGGAGGGGATGAGCAGTTCTTC. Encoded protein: CASSLDPAGGDEQFF. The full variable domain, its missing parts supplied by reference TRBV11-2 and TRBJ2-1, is EAGVAQSPRYKIIEKRQSVAFWCNPISGHATLYWYQQILGQGPKLLIQFQNNGVVDDSQLPKDRFSAERLKGVDSTLKIQPAKLEDSAVYLCASSLDPAGGDEQFFGPGTRLTVL.

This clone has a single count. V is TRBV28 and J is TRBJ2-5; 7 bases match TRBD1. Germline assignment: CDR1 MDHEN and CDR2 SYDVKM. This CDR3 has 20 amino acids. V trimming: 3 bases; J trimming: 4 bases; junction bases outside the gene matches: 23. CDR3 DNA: TGTGCCAGCAGTTTCAGGTGGGAAATATCGGGGACAGAATTTCCAGAGACCCAGTACTTC. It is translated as CASSFRWEISGTEFPETQYF. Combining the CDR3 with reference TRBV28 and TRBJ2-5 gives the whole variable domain DVKVTQSSRYLVKRTGEKVFLECVQDMDHENMFWYRQDPGLGLRLIYFSYDVKMKEKGDIPEGYSVSREKKERFSLILESASTNQTSMYLCASSFRWEISGTEFPETQYFGPGTRLLVL.

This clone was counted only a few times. Here the CDR3 DNA reads TGCGCCAGCAGCCAAGACGGTGTGAGTAACACCATATATTTT. The encoded protein is CASSQDGVSNTIYF. The J gene is TRBJ1-3, the V gene TRBV4-3; D ambiguous. The ends were cut back, 0 bases at V and 7 bases at J, with 10 bases in the middle. The CDR3 sequence is 14 residues long. The germline gives CDR1 LGHNA, CDR2 YSLEER.

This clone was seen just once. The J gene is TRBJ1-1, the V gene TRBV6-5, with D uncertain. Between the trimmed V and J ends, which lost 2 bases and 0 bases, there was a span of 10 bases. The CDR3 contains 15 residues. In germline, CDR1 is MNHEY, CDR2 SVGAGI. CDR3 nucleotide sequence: TGTGCCAGCAGTTACAATGGCGGTATGAACACTGAAGCTTTCTTT. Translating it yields CASSYNGGMNTEAFF.

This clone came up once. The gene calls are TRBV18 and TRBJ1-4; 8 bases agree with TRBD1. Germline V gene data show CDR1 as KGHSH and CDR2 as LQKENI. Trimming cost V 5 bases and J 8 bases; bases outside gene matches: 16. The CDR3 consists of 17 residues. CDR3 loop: CASSSGQGARLKEKLFF. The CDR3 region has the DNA TGTGCCAGCTCATCCGGACAGGGCGCGAGGTTAAAGGAAAAACTGTTTTTT.

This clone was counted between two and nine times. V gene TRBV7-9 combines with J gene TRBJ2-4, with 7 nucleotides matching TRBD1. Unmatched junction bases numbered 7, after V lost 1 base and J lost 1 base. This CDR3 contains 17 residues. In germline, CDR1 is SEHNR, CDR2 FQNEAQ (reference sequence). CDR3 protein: CASSLVRGPRAKNIQYF. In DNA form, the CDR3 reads TGTGCCAGCAGCTTAGTTAGGGGGCCTCGGGCCAAAAACATTCAGTACTTC.

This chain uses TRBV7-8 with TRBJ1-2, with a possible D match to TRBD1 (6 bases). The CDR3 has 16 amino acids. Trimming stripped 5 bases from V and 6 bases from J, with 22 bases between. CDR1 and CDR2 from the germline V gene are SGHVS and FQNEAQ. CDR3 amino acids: CASSPRGGGQAHGYTF. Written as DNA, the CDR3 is TGTGCCAGCAGCCCTAGGGGGGGTGGCCAGGCCCATGGCTACACCTTC. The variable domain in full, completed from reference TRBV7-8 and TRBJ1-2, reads GAGVSQSPRYKVAKRGQDVALRCDPISGHVSLFWYQQALGQGPEFLTYFQNEAQLDKSGLPSDRFFAERPEGSVSTLKIQRTQQEDSAVYLCASSPRGGGQAHGYTFGSGTRLTVV.

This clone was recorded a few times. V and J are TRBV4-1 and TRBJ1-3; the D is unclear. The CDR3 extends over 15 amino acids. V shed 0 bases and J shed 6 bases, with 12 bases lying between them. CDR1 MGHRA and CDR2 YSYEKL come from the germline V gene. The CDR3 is CASSQDLSRSNTIYF. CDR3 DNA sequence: TGCGCCAGCAGCCAAGATCTAAGCAGGTCAAACACCATATATTTT.

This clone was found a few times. The CDR3 is CASSPTSSAQETQYF. In DNA form, the CDR3 reads TGCGCCAGCAGCCCTACTTCAAGCGCCCAAGAGACCCAGTACTTC. The rearrangement joins TRBV5-1 to TRBJ2-5; unclear D gene. V was clipped by 4 bases and J by 1 base, with 14 bases between them. Per the germline V gene, CDR1 is SGHRS and CDR2 is YFSETQ. This CDR3 spans 15 amino acids. The complete variable domain, with remaining parts taken from reference TRBV5-1 and TRBJ2-5, reads KAGVTQTPRYLIKTRGQQVTLSCSPISGHRSVSWYQQTPGQGLQFLFEYFSETQRNKGNFPGRFSGRQFSNSRSEMNVSTLELGDSALYLCASSPTSSAQETQYFGPGTRLLVL.

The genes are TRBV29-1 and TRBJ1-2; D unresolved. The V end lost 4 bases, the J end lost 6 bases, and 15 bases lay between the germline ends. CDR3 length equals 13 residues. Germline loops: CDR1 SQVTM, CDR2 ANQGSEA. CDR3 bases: TGCAGCGTTGTTCCTTGGGCCTCGGATGGCTACACCTTC. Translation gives CSVVPWASDGYTF.

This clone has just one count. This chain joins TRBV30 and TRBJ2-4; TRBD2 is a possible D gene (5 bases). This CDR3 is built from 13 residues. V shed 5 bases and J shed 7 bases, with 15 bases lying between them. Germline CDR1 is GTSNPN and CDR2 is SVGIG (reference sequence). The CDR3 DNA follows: TGTGCCTGGGGACTCAGCAGCAATAACATTCAGTACTTC. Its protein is CAWGLSSNNIQYF.